The rows below give T cell receptor beta chains drawn from one sample of a study of beta chain features in type 1 diabetes. The data were produced by immunoSEQ multiplex PCR, yet TCRdb's version contains in-frame clones alone and is incomplete. The sample shows under 300,000 clones, 20% to 25% of them seen only once. The specimen sequenced was naive CD4+ T cells from blood. All receptors come from a woman aged 25 to 39 with type 1 diabetes. The CDR3 runs from the conserved cysteine through the conserved F or W. D genes are given only for firm matches. The size entry is marked missing in some rows and otherwise reads once, few, many or a size class.

d_call: -
cdr3_length: 13
j_call: TRBJ1-5
clone_size: few
v_call: TRBV30
cdr3_aa: CAWDMAGNQPQHF
cdr3_nt: TGTGCCTGGGACATGGCCGGCAATCAGCCCCAGCATTTT

d_call: TRBD1
cdr3_length: 15
j_call: TRBJ1-5
clone_size: -
v_call: TRBV28
cdr3_aa: CASNKGQGLDQPQHF
cdr3_nt: TGTGCCAGCAACAAAGGACAGGGCCTGGATCAGCCCCAGCATTTT

d_call: -
cdr3_length: 14
j_call: TRBJ2-7
clone_size: few
v_call: TRBV5-4
cdr3_aa: CASSLGGEYYEQYF
cdr3_nt: TGTGCCAGCAGCTTGGGGGGAGAGTACTACGAGCAGTACTTC

d_call: -
cdr3_length: 14
j_call: TRBJ2-5
clone_size: -
v_call: TRBV5-1
cdr3_aa: CASSLAGQAETQYF
cdr3_nt: TGCGCCAGCAGCTTGGCGGGACAAGCAGAGACCCAGTACTTC

d_call: -
cdr3_length: 12
j_call: TRBJ2-1
clone_size: few
v_call: TRBV9
cdr3_aa: CASSVTGNEQFF
cdr3_nt: TGTGCCAGCAGCGTTACCGGGAATGAGCAGTTCTTC

d_call: -
cdr3_length: 15
j_call: TRBJ2-7
clone_size: few
v_call: TRBV7-3
cdr3_aa: CASSQRGGNGYEQYF
cdr3_nt: TGTGCCAGCAGCCAAAGGGGCGGGAATGGCTACGAGCAGTACTTC

d_call: TRBD2
cdr3_length: 15
j_call: TRBJ2-7
clone_size: -
v_call: TRBV18
cdr3_aa: CASSLSLAGVYEQYF
cdr3_nt: TGTGCCAGCTCACTTTCCCTAGCGGGAGTCTACGAGCAGTACTTC

d_call: -
cdr3_length: 14
j_call: TRBJ1-2
clone_size: -
v_call: TRBV28
cdr3_aa: CASLNSEGNYGYTF
cdr3_nt: TGTGCCAGCCTCAATTCGGAGGGGAACTATGGCTACACCTTC

d_call: -
cdr3_length: 14
j_call: TRBJ1-3
clone_size: -
v_call: TRBV13
cdr3_aa: CASSRRQAGNTIYF
cdr3_nt: TGTGCCAGCAGCCGGCGACAGGCTGGAAACACCATATATTTT

d_call: -
cdr3_length: 12
j_call: TRBJ2-6
clone_size: -
v_call: TRBV29-1
cdr3_aa: CSVRSGANVLTF
cdr3_nt: TGCAGCGTTCGCTCTGGGGCCAACGTCCTGACTTTC

d_call: -
cdr3_length: 14
j_call: TRBJ2-7
clone_size: few
v_call: TRBV18
cdr3_aa: CASSVRGLAYEQYF
cdr3_nt: TGTGCCAGCTCAGTCAGGGGTCTGGCCTACGAGCAGTACTTC

d_call: TRBD1
cdr3_length: 15
j_call: TRBJ1-2
clone_size: -
v_call: TRBV25-1
cdr3_aa: CASSDVTGIEYGYTF
cdr3_nt: TGTGCCAGCAGTGACGTGACAGGGATAGAATATGGCTACACCTTC

d_call: TRBD1
cdr3_length: 13
j_call: TRBJ2-1
clone_size: -
v_call: TRBV18
cdr3_aa: CASSSGQGNEQFF
cdr3_nt: TGTGCCAGCTCATCGGGACAGGGGAATGAGCAGTTCTTC

d_call: -
cdr3_length: 12
j_call: TRBJ2-5
clone_size: few
v_call: TRBV10-3
cdr3_aa: CAARDTKETQYF
cdr3_nt: TGTGCCGCCCGGGACACCAAAGAGACCCAGTACTTC

d_call: TRBD1
cdr3_length: 14
j_call: TRBJ1-1
clone_size: few
v_call: TRBV7-2
cdr3_aa: CASSQGTENTEAFF
cdr3_nt: TGTGCCAGCAGCCAGGGGACAGAGAACACTGAAGCTTTCTTT

d_call: TRBD2
cdr3_length: 16
j_call: TRBJ2-3
clone_size: few
v_call: TRBV11-2
cdr3_aa: CASSPGLAGYTDTQYF
cdr3_nt: TGTGCCAGCAGTCCAGGGCTAGCGGGTTACACAGATACGCAGTATTTT

d_call: -
cdr3_length: 15
j_call: TRBJ1-5
clone_size: -
v_call: TRBV7-2
cdr3_aa: CASTLWGGGNQPQHF
cdr3_nt: TGTGCCAGCACCCTTTGGGGGGGAGGTAATCAGCCCCAGCATTTT

d_call: TRBD2
cdr3_length: 14
j_call: TRBJ2-7
clone_size: few
v_call: TRBV19
cdr3_aa: CASSISGRRVEQYF
cdr3_nt: TGTGCCAGTAGCATTAGCGGGAGACGTGTCGAGCAGTACTTC

d_call: TRBD1
cdr3_length: 13
j_call: TRBJ2-7
clone_size: -
v_call: TRBV29-1
cdr3_aa: CSVIDRVRHEQYF
cdr3_nt: TGCAGCGTCATTGACAGGGTGCGACACGAGCAGTACTTC

d_call: TRBD1
cdr3_length: 13
j_call: TRBJ2-3
clone_size: -
v_call: TRBV27
cdr3_aa: CASGDRVTDTQYF
cdr3_nt: TGTGCCAGCGGGGACAGGGTAACAGATACGCAGTATTTT

d_call: -
cdr3_length: 15
j_call: TRBJ1-2
clone_size: -
v_call: TRBV5-4
cdr3_aa: CASSPVGTTSVGYTF
cdr3_nt: TGTGCCAGCAGCCCCGTGGGGACAACCAGCGTAGGCTACACCTTC

d_call: TRBD1
cdr3_length: 14
j_call: TRBJ2-1
clone_size: -
v_call: TRBV7-6
cdr3_aa: CASSLPGQGGEQFF
cdr3_nt: TGTGCCAGCAGCTTACCCGGACAGGGGGGTGAGCAGTTCTTC

d_call: -
cdr3_length: 13
j_call: TRBJ2-1
clone_size: -
v_call: TRBV29-1
cdr3_aa: CSVWGPRSHEQFF
cdr3_nt: TGCAGCGTTTGGGGCCCTAGGTCCCATGAGCAGTTCTTC

d_call: -
cdr3_length: 13
j_call: TRBJ1-1
clone_size: -
v_call: TRBV30
cdr3_aa: CAWTRAMNTEAFF
cdr3_nt: TGTGCCTGGACCAGGGCGATGAACACTGAAGCTTTCTTT

d_call: TRBD2
cdr3_length: 15
j_call: TRBJ2-1
clone_size: -
v_call: TRBV7-3
cdr3_aa: CASSAYSGRDNEQFF
cdr3_nt: TGTGCCAGCAGCGCGTATAGCGGGAGGGACAATGAGCAGTTCTTC

d_call: TRBD2
cdr3_length: 16
j_call: TRBJ2-1
clone_size: -
v_call: TRBV5-1
cdr3_aa: CASSLRLAVFANEQFF
cdr3_nt: TGCGCCAGCAGCCTAAGACTAGCGGTCTTTGCCAATGAGCAGTTCTTC

d_call: TRBD1
cdr3_length: 18
j_call: TRBJ2-6
clone_size: few
v_call: TRBV18
cdr3_aa: CASSFTMTGNSGANVLTF
cdr3_nt: TGTGCCAGCTCCTTCACGATGACAGGGAACTCTGGGGCCAACGTCCTGACTTTC

d_call: TRBD2
cdr3_length: 15
j_call: TRBJ2-1
clone_size: few
v_call: TRBV7-7
cdr3_aa: CASSQTSGHWGEQFF
cdr3_nt: TGTGCTAGCAGTCAAACTAGCGGCCACTGGGGTGAGCAGTTCTTC

d_call: -
cdr3_length: 15
j_call: TRBJ1-3
clone_size: -
v_call: TRBV9
cdr3_aa: CASSVVSETGNTIYF
cdr3_nt: TGTGCCAGCAGCGTAGTATCGGAGACTGGAAACACCATATATTTT

d_call: -
cdr3_length: 13
j_call: TRBJ2-4
clone_size: -
v_call: TRBV11-2
cdr3_aa: CASSSIAKNIQYF
cdr3_nt: TGTGCCAGCAGCTCCATAGCCAAAAACATTCAGTACTTC

d_call: -
cdr3_length: 13
j_call: TRBJ1-1
clone_size: -
v_call: TRBV6-5
cdr3_aa: CASSYLSGTEAFF
cdr3_nt: TGTGCCAGCAGTTATCTCTCCGGGACAGAAGCTTTCTTT

d_call: TRBD2
cdr3_length: 16
j_call: TRBJ2-3
clone_size: -
v_call: TRBV19
cdr3_aa: CASSLQLAGGTDTQYF
cdr3_nt: TGTGCCAGTAGTCTCCAACTAGCGGGAGGCACAGATACGCAGTATTTT

d_call: -
cdr3_length: 17
j_call: TRBJ2-5
clone_size: -
v_call: TRBV2
cdr3_aa: CASSSLGGQSWGETQYF
cdr3_nt: TGTGCCAGCAGTTCCCTGGGGGGACAGTCCTGGGGGGAGACCCAGTACTTC

d_call: -
cdr3_length: 11
j_call: TRBJ2-7
clone_size: once
v_call: TRBV28
cdr3_aa: CASSLSGPQYF
cdr3_nt: TGTGCCAGCAGTTTATCAGGTCCGCAGTACTTC

d_call: -
cdr3_length: 14
j_call: TRBJ2-1
clone_size: -
v_call: TRBV29-1
cdr3_aa: CSVTTEGSYNEQFF
cdr3_nt: TGCAGCGTTACGACTGAGGGTTCCTACAATGAGCAGTTCTTC

d_call: TRBD1
cdr3_length: 14
j_call: TRBJ1-2
clone_size: few
v_call: TRBV30
cdr3_aa: CAWITTGWHYGYTF
cdr3_nt: TGTGCCTGGATCACGACAGGGTGGCACTATGGCTACACCTTC

d_call: TRBD1
cdr3_length: 13
j_call: TRBJ2-7
clone_size: few
v_call: TRBV29-1
cdr3_aa: CSVSDRGRNEQYF
cdr3_nt: TGCAGCGTCTCAGACAGGGGGCGGAACGAGCAGTACTTC

d_call: TRBD2
cdr3_length: 16
j_call: TRBJ2-3
clone_size: -
v_call: TRBV10-2
cdr3_aa: CASRVTSGRATDTQYF
cdr3_nt: TGCGCCAGCAGGGTAACTAGCGGGAGGGCCACAGATACGCAGTATTTT

d_call: -
cdr3_length: 13
j_call: TRBJ2-7
clone_size: -
v_call: TRBV19
cdr3_aa: CASKPSFTYEQYF
cdr3_nt: TGTGCCAGTAAGCCTAGTTTTACCTACGAGCAGTACTTC

d_call: -
cdr3_length: 16
j_call: TRBJ2-7
clone_size: few
v_call: TRBV6-1
cdr3_aa: CASSEGAADSSYEQYF
cdr3_nt: TGTGCCAGCAGTGAAGGTGCTGCGGACTCCTCCTACGAGCAGTACTTC

d_call: -
cdr3_length: 12
j_call: TRBJ1-4
clone_size: -
v_call: TRBV30
cdr3_aa: CAWSPQEEKLFF
cdr3_nt: TGTGCCTGGAGTCCCCAAGAGGAAAAACTGTTTTTT

d_call: TRBD2
cdr3_length: 16
j_call: TRBJ2-1
clone_size: -
v_call: TRBV13
cdr3_aa: CASSLRLAGEGNEQFF
cdr3_nt: TGTGCCAGCAGCCTGAGACTAGCGGGAGAGGGAAATGAGCAGTTCTTC

d_call: TRBD1
cdr3_length: 16
j_call: TRBJ1-2
clone_size: few
v_call: TRBV6-6
cdr3_aa: CASSSDRGPLNYGYTF
cdr3_nt: TGTGCCAGCAGTTCGGACAGGGGGCCACTCAACTATGGCTACACCTTC

d_call: TRBD1
cdr3_length: 12
j_call: TRBJ1-1
clone_size: few
v_call: TRBV29-1
cdr3_aa: CSVTGLNTEAFF
cdr3_nt: TGCAGCGTGACAGGGTTGAACACTGAAGCTTTCTTT

d_call: TRBD1
cdr3_length: 14
j_call: TRBJ1-2
clone_size: -
v_call: TRBV18
cdr3_aa: CASSPRTGRPGYTF
cdr3_nt: TGTGCCAGCTCACCACGGACAGGGAGGCCTGGCTACACCTTC

d_call: -
cdr3_length: 14
j_call: TRBJ2-5
clone_size: few
v_call: TRBV7-9
cdr3_aa: CASSLLRGRETQYF
cdr3_nt: TGTGCCAGCAGCTTACTCAGGGGGAGGGAGACCCAGTACTTC

d_call: -
cdr3_length: 14
j_call: TRBJ2-7
clone_size: few
v_call: TRBV28
cdr3_aa: CASSQNSGGYEQYF
cdr3_nt: TGTGCCAGCAGTCAAAACAGCGGCGGGTACGAGCAGTACTTC

d_call: -
cdr3_length: 12
j_call: TRBJ1-1
clone_size: few
v_call: TRBV6-5
cdr3_aa: CASSPRVGRAFF
cdr3_nt: TGTGCCAGCAGTCCCAGGGTTGGGAGGGCTTTCTTT

d_call: TRBD2
cdr3_length: 14
j_call: TRBJ2-1
clone_size: -
v_call: TRBV4-1
cdr3_aa: CASSQPGTSNEQFF
cdr3_nt: TGCGCCAGCAGCCAACCTGGGACTAGCAATGAGCAGTTCTTC

d_call: TRBD2
cdr3_length: 15
j_call: TRBJ2-3
clone_size: -
v_call: TRBV28
cdr3_aa: CASSLWGLGTDTQYF
cdr3_nt: TGTGCCAGCAGTTTATGGGGACTAGGCACAGATACGCAGTATTTT

d_call: -
cdr3_length: 12
j_call: TRBJ2-7
clone_size: few
v_call: TRBV29-1
cdr3_aa: CSVGWRDYEQYF
cdr3_nt: TGCAGCGTTGGGTGGCGGGACTACGAGCAGTACTTC

d_call: -
cdr3_length: 14
j_call: TRBJ2-5
clone_size: -
v_call: TRBV19
cdr3_aa: CASSIDPGKETQYF
cdr3_nt: TGTGCCAGTAGTATAGATCCCGGGAAGGAGACCCAGTACTTC

d_call: -
cdr3_length: 14
j_call: TRBJ1-1
clone_size: -
v_call: TRBV6-5
cdr3_aa: CASSYGGVNTEAFF
cdr3_nt: TGTGCCAGCAGTTACGGAGGGGTGAACACTGAAGCTTTCTTT

d_call: -
cdr3_length: 15
j_call: TRBJ2-3
clone_size: -
v_call: TRBV7-3
cdr3_aa: CASGGATSPPDTQYF
cdr3_nt: TGTGCCAGCGGGGGGGCTACCTCCCCCCCAGATACGCAGTATTTT

d_call: -
cdr3_length: 10
j_call: TRBJ1-2
clone_size: few
v_call: TRBV30
cdr3_aa: CASRRVGYTF
cdr3_nt: TGTGCTTCCAGGAGGGTTGGCTACACCTTC

d_call: -
cdr3_length: 15
j_call: TRBJ2-7
clone_size: few
v_call: TRBV4-2
cdr3_aa: CASSRSGVFIDEQYF
cdr3_nt: TGTGCCAGCAGCCGCAGCGGTGTTTTTATCGACGAGCAGTACTTC

d_call: -
cdr3_length: 18
j_call: TRBJ2-2
clone_size: few
v_call: TRBV25-1
cdr3_aa: CASSELAPGSANTGELFF
cdr3_nt: TGTGCCAGCAGTGAATTGGCCCCCGGGAGCGCGAACACCGGGGAGCTGTTTTTT